The T cell receptor (beta chain) described here comes from a study of Ad26.COV2.S vaccination and SARS-CoV-2 variants. Study-wide results and limits: While placebo recipients had lower spike-specific TCR breadth, vaccine recipients had more. Overall T cell responses may have been underestimated by the analyses of TCR breadth and depth.

The germline V gene encodes CDR1 SQVTM and CDR2 ANQGSEA. After removal of 6 bases from V and 3 bases from J, the junction contained 4 bases not matched to a gene. The CDR3 extends over 13 amino acids. Assay used: immunoSEQ multiplex PCR; TCRdb lists only in-frame clones, some missing. The table lists over 90,000 clones, around 80% of them singletons. In regard to this clone: Its antigen is undetermined.

Sequences were derived from peripheral blood, sampled after recovery from COVID-19. This TCR derives from a human donor who had recovered from COVID-19. The chain uses TRBV29-1 and TRBJ1-5, with 8 bases identical to TRBD1. CDR3 in amino acids: CSVGTGDNQPQHF. CDR3 DNA: TGCAGCGTGGGGACAGGAGACAATCAGCCCCAGCATTTT.